Presented here are 17 T cell receptor beta chains from one specimen sequenced in a study of T cell responses to AZD1222 COVID-19 vaccine. Sequencing was performed with immunoSEQ multiplex PCR; in TCRdb, only in-frame clones are kept and a portion is missing. The sample has under 200,000 clones, just over 90% seen once. Sequenced material: peripheral blood, taken 28 days after the second AZD1222 dose. The receptors come from an adult who received the AZD1222 COVID-19 vaccine.

This chain uses TRBV5-1 with TRBJ1-1; D might be TRBD1 (5 bases). This CDR3 spans 13 amino acids. The germline V gene has CDR1 SGHRS and CDR2 YFSETQ. V shed 7 bases and J shed 5 bases, with 15 bases lying between them. The CDR3 sequence is CASSAAPGTEAFF. CDR3 in DNA: TGCGCCAGCTCAGCAGCCCCAGGGACTGAAGCTTTCTTT.

The gene calls are TRBV19 and TRBJ1-5; 12 nucleotides agree with TRBD1. The CDR3 totals 16 residues. The germline V gene has CDR1 LNHDA and CDR2 SQIVND (reference sequence). V gave up 1 base and J gave up 7 bases; unmatched junction bases: 5. The CDR3 reads CASSIVGTGGRQPQHF. As DNA, the CDR3 is TGTGCCAGTAGTATAGTGGGGACAGGGGGCAGGCAGCCCCAGCATTTT. Full variable domain (missing parts from reference TRBV19 and TRBJ1-5): DGGITQSPKYLFRKEGQNVTLSCEQNLNHDAMYWYRQDPGQGLRLIYYSQIVNDFQKGDIAEGYSVSREKKESFPLTVTSAQKNPTAFYLCASSIVGTGGRQPQHFGDGTRLSIL.

The chain uses TRBV28 and TRBJ1-6, with TRBD1 matching 10 bases. The V segment lost 1 base and the J segment 8 bases; nucleotides outside the gene matches: 8. The length of the CDR3 is 17 residues. CDR1 and CDR2 (germline): MDHEN, SYDVKM. CDR3 sequence reads: CASSLFTPGTGDSPLHF. The CDR3 DNA follows: TGTGCCAGCAGTTTATTCACTCCCGGGACAGGGGATTCACCCCTCCACTTT.

The rearrangement uses TRBV9 and TRBJ1-3, with a possible D match to TRBD1 (6 bases). The V end was cut by 5 bases, the J end by 0 bases, with 12 bases between. This CDR3 region has 15 residues. Per germline, CDR1 SGDLS and CDR2 YYNGEE. The CDR3 sequence is CASSVQGNSGNTIYF. CDR3 nucleotides: TGTGCCAGCAGTGTACAGGGTAACTCTGGAAACACCATATATTTT.

The chain couples TRBV7-9 to TRBJ2-7, with 8 bases that match TRBD1. Germline V lookup: CDR1 SEHNR, CDR2 FQNEAQ (reference sequence). CDR3 length equals 16 residues. Trimming at V came to 4 bases and at J to 6 bases, leaving 14 bases not matched to a gene. The CDR3 coding sequence is TGTGCCAGCAGCTCCCCCCCGGACAGGGAAAGGGCCGAGCAGTACTTC. This encodes CASSSPPDRERAEQYF.

CDR3 protein: CASWSQGEQFF. CDR3 nucleotides: TGTGCCAGCTGGAGCCAAGGGGAGCAGTTCTTC. The chain carries TRBV28 and TRBJ2-1, with D unresolved. This CDR3 is 11 amino acids long. Germline assignment: CDR1 MDHEN and CDR2 SYDVKM. Trimming removed 8 bases from V and 10 bases from J, with 12 bases in between. The full variable domain, rest sourced from reference TRBV28 and TRBJ2-1, is DVKVTQSSRYLVKRTGEKVFLECVQDMDHENMFWYRQDPGLGLRLIYFSYDVKMKEKGDIPEGYSVSREKKERFSLILESASTNQTSMYLCASWSQGEQFFGPGTRLTVL.

J is TRBJ1-5 and V is TRBV7-2; 9 nucleotides agree with TRBD1. The CDR3 runs to 15 residues. After removal of 0 bases from V and 5 bases from J, the junction contained 2 bases not matched to a gene. Germline V gene lookup returns CDR1 SGHTA and CDR2 FQGNSA. The CDR3 sequence: CASSLADRGYQPQHF. CDR3 DNA: TGTGCCAGCAGCTTAGCCGACAGGGGGTATCAGCCCCAGCATTTT.

The rearrangement uses TRBV6-5 and TRBJ1-4; D ambiguous. The germline V gene encodes CDR1 MNHEY and CDR2 SVGAGI. The CDR3 is 12 amino acids. The germline V and J ends were trimmed by 8 bases and 11 bases, with 15 bases remaining between them. CDR3 sequence (DNA): TGTGCCAGCGGAGAAAGGGCGGGGAAACTGTTTTTT. Protein: CASGERAGKLFF.

V usage is TRBV14 and J usage is TRBJ1-1; D is unresolved. The CDR3 is 12 amino acids. Germline loops: CDR1 SGHDN, CDR2 FVKESK. V lost 3 bases and J lost 11, with 13 bases in between. As DNA, the CDR3 is TGTGCCAGCAGCCATTTGATGGGTGGGGCTTTCTTT. Amino acid sequence: CASSHLMGGAFF.

The chain uses TRBV20-1 and TRBJ2-1, with unresolved D. The CDR3 runs 11 residues. V lost 4 bases and J 12 bases, leaving 13 bases between the germline ends. From germline, CDR1 is DFQATT and CDR2 SNEGSKA (reference sequence). The CDR3 DNA is TGCAGTGCTATGGGTGGGTTGCTGCAGTTCTTC. It yields the protein CSAMGGLLQFF.

The chain joins TRBV2 to TRBJ2-3, with D perhaps matching TRBD1 (5 bases). There are 15 residues in the CDR3. CDR1 is SNHLY, CDR2 FYNNEI, per germline. Trimming removed 6 bases at V and 0 bases at J, with 13 bases between. The CDR3 spells CASRPTGFSTDTQYF. DNA of the CDR3: TGTGCCAGCAGGCCAACAGGCTTTAGCACAGATACGCAGTATTTT.

This chain uses TRBV4-3 with TRBJ1-6; TRBD1 matches 7 bases. The J segment lost 10 bases and the V segment lost 0 bases, leaving 12 bases of the junction unmatched. CDR3 length: 17 residues. Germline V gene sequence: CDR1 LGHNA, CDR2 YSLEER. This chain's CDR3 is CASSQDLTGRGYSPLHF. DNA of the CDR3: TGCGCCAGCAGCCAAGATCTAACTGGCAGGGGGTACTCACCCCTCCACTTT.

The chain recombines TRBV6-5 with TRBJ2-7, with 12 bases identical to TRBD1. V lost 6 bases to trimming and J lost 6 bases; unmatched junction nucleotides: 6. The CDR3 extends over 14 amino acids. In germline, CDR1 is MNHEY, CDR2 SVGAGI. CDR3 in DNA: TGTGCCAGCAGCCGGGGACAGGGGGCGGTCGAGCAGTACTTC. This codes for CASSRGQGAVEQYF.

The chain couples TRBV13 to TRBJ2-2; D tentatively reads TRBD1 or TRBD2 (6 bases each). The germline CDR1 and CDR2 sequences are PRHDT and FYEKMQ (reference sequence). V lost 7 bases and J 6 bases, leaving 21 bases between the germline ends. This CDR3 has 16 residues. In nucleotides, the CDR3 is TGTGCCAGCATGGGTCAGGAGGGGGGCCCTTCCGGGGAGCTGTTTTTT. Translating gives CASMGQEGGPSGELFF.

The chain has TRBV20-1 and TRBJ2-5, with TRBD2 matching 13 bases. This CDR3 region has 17 residues. Trimming cost V 3 bases and J 5 bases; bases outside gene matches: 12. The germline CDR1 and CDR2 sequences are DFQATT and SNEGSKA (reference sequence). Here the CDR3 DNA reads TGCAGTGCTAGTCCCGGACTAGCGGGGGCCCCATGGGAGACCCAGTACTTC. It yields the protein CSASPGLAGAPWETQYF.

As to this clone: A read error may account for a junction end that differs from germline. The genes are TRBV7-7 and TRBJ2-5; 8 bases agree with TRBD1. This CDR3 is 16 amino acids long. The germline V gene encodes CDR1 SSHAT and CDR2 FNYEAQ (reference sequence). CDR3 loop: CASSRGQGWTQETQYF. The CDR3, as DNA: TGTGCTAGCAGCCGAGGACAGGGTTGGACGCAAGAGACCCAGTACTTC.

The gene calls are TRBV6-5 and TRBJ2-5; 7 bases are shared with TRBD2. The CDR3 length is 15 residues. Germline assignment: CDR1 MNHEY and CDR2 SVGAGI. Losses at the gene ends were 10 bases for V and 4 bases for J; bases not matched to a gene: 15. The DNA of the CDR3 is TGTGCCATTTCCCGGGCAATCGGCGGGGGAGAGACCCAGTACTTC. It encodes CAISRAIGGGETQYF.